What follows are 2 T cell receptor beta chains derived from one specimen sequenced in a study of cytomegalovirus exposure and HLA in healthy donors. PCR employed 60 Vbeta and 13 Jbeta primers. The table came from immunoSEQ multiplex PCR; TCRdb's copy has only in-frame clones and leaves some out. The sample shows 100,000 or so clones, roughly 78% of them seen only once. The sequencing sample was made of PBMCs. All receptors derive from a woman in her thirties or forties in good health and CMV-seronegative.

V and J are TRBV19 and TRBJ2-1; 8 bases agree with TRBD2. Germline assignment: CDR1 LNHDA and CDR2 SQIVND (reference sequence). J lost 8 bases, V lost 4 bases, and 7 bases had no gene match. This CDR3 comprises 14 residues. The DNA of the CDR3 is TGTGCCAGTAGTAGGAGCGGGAGTCTCGATGAGCAGTTCTTC. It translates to CASSRSGSLDEQFF.

CDR3 region: CASSPRGGMVTNEKLFF. The CDR3 DNA sequence: TGTGCCAGCAGCCCCCGGGGGGGGATGGTAACTAATGAAAAACTGTTTTTT. The chain combines TRBV11-2 with TRBJ1-4, with D tentatively TRBD1 (5 bases). The CDR3 has 17 amino acids. Germline CDR1 reads SGHAT; CDR2 reads FQNNGV. V shed 5 bases and J shed 1 base, with 17 bases lying between them. Variable domain in full (rest from reference TRBV11-2 and TRBJ1-4): EAGVAQSPRYKIIEKRQSVAFWCNPISGHATLYWYQQILGQGPKLLIQFQNNGVVDDSQLPKDRFSAERLKGVDSTLKIQPAKLEDSAVYLCASSPRGGMVTNEKLFFGSGTQLSVL.